The clone carrying this T cell receptor beta chain has a count of ten or more. Its cognate antigen is unknown. This sample was taken from a study of T cells in Graves' hyperthyroidism and ophthalmopathy. V was clipped by 6 bases and J by 2 bases, with 20 bases between them. The germline V gene encodes CDR1 SNHLY and CDR2 FYNNEI. The CDR3 length is 16 residues. Investigators excluded patients with uncontrolled infection, other autoimmune disease, pregnancy or lactation. On the basis of clinical symptoms, serum thyroxine and TRAb, thyroid ultrasound and orbital computed tomography, diagnoses were made. Points from the study as a whole: Also found in blood were most expanded thyroid clonotypes above 0.001. In simple terms, a model built on 13 V-J features told ophthalmopathy apart from stable hyperthyroidism.

RNA transcripts gave rise to amplified TCR beta CDR3 regions. A set of HTBI primers served as the primers for a first-round RT-PCR of the TCR CDR3. Using its own MiXCR run on the multiplex PCR reads, TCRdb lists one record per CDR3 protein. This table has under 600,000 distinct CDR3 sequences, 16% appearing once. This sequence joins TRBV2 and TRBJ2-7; tentatively, D is TRBD1 (6 bases). This clonotype was obtained from a woman aged 40 to 55 with Graves' ophthalmopathy. The specimen was blood. The CDR3 DNA is TGTGCCAGCAGGGGACCCCAGGGGCGGGTCGCCTACGAGCAGTACTTC. Encoded protein: CASRGPQGRVAYEQYF.